The 8 T cell receptor beta chains reported below all come from one sample, sequenced in a study of tumor-infiltrating lymphocytes in primary liver carcinoma. A constant-region primer served to make TCR beta cDNA from around 540 ng total RNA. Libraries covering TCR beta were generated through three nested multiplex PCR rounds (using a slightly modified ARM-PCR). Both of the initial two PCR rounds ran for about 9 cycles and employed TRBV1-TRBV30 forward primers alongside a C-beta reverse primer. MiXCR was run by TCRdb on the multiplex PCR reads, yielding one entry per CDR3 protein. In the table there are 40,000 to 55,000 distinct CDR3 sequences, 65% to 85% of which are singletons. Taking about 18-32 mg of unsorted bulk tissue, the authors co-extracted RNA and DNA. Sequenced material: liver tumor tissue from sampling region 5. Subset specified: tumor region T5, tumor centre. These receptors were obtained from a man aged 35 to 55 with primary liver carcinoma and hepatitis B virus infection.

Points on this clonotype: The CDR3 carries no conserved terminal phenylalanine or tryptophan, so it likely arises from a read error. The V call is TRBV10-2, the J call TRBJ1-1, with 7 bases identical to TRBD1. Germline V lookup: CDR1 WSHSY, CDR2 SAAADI. The CDR3 runs to 14 residues. The J segment lost 3 bases and the V segment lost 6 bases, leaving 7 bases of the junction unmatched. The CDR3 spells CASRGQHFDTEAFV. CDR3 DNA: TGCGCCAGCAGGGGACAGCATTTTGACACTGAAGCTTTCGTT.

Regarding this clonotype: The junction differs from germline at one of its ends, possibly a read error. The rearrangement links TRBV7-9 to TRBJ2-3; maybe TRBD2 (6 bases). CDR3 length: 19 amino acids. Germline lookup yields CDR1 SEHNR and CDR2 FQNEAQ (reference sequence). CDR3 coding DNA: TGTGCCAGCAGCCAAAGCCTAGTGGGAGGACGAATCCGCACAGGTACGCAGTATTTT. Translated, it gives CASSQSLVGGRIRTGTQYF. Drawing the rest from reference TRBV7-9 and TRBJ2-3, the complete variable domain is DTGVSQNPRHKITKRGQNVTFRCDPISEHNRLYWYRQTLGQGPEFLTYFQNEAQLEKSRLLSDRFSAERPKGSFSTLEIQRTEQGDSAMYLCASSQSLVGGRIRTGTQYFGPGTRLTVL.

This clonotype has just one count. One junction end disagrees with the germline gene, perhaps due to a read error. The J gene is TRBJ2-3, the V gene TRBV11-1, with D perhaps assigned TRBD1 or TRBD2 (5 bases each). The CDR3 extends over 19 amino acids. The germline gives CDR1 SGHAT, CDR2 FQDESV (reference sequence). The CDR3 loop is CASSSGGSSVGAHTDTQCF. CDR3 DNA sequence: TGTGCCAGCAGCTCTGGGGGAAGCTCTGTTGGAGCACACACAGATACGCAGTGTTTT.

Comment on this clonotype: A much larger clone lies a single base off, so this may be a read error. This chain joins TRBV20-1 and TRBJ2-3; D may match TRBD1 or TRBD2 (5 bases each). The germline V gene encodes CDR1 DFQATT and CDR2 SNEGSKA (reference sequence). This CDR3 spans 15 amino acids. V was cut by 0 bases and J by 3 bases, with 13 bases left in between. The CDR3 DNA follows: TGCAGTGCTAGAGATGGCAGGGACGGGACAGATACGCAGTATTTT. Translation: CSARDGRDGTDTQYF.

Of note for this clonotype: The conserved final phenylalanine or tryptophan is absent from the CDR3, which likely points to a read error. The chain has TRBV10-3 and TRBJ2-5, with 7 bases lining up with TRBD1. Losses at the gene ends were 7 bases for V and 4 bases for J; bases not matched to a gene: 9. Germline assignment: CDR1 ENHRY and CDR2 SYGVKD. The CDR3 extends over 14 amino acids. CDR3 bases: TGTGCCATCAATGCGACAGGGTTGGGAGAGACCCAGTACTCC. Its protein product is CAINATGLGETQYS.

A word on this clonotype: This could be a read error, since a much larger clone is one nucleotide away. This chain connects TRBV28 to TRBJ1-2; maybe TRBD1 (6 bases). The CDR3 contains 16 residues. Germline lookup yields CDR1 MDHEN and CDR2 SYDVKM. Trimming took 8 bases from V and 10 from J, leaving 29 bases between them. The CDR3 nucleotides are TGTGCCAGCCGATGGGGAGGGGGATCAGGGGTGGATGACTACACCTTC. It specifies CASRWGGGSGVDDYTF.

This clonotype has more than one count but fewer than ten. The chain joins TRBV29-1 to TRBJ1-1, with TRBD1 identical over 9 bases. Germline-derived CDR1 and CDR2 are SQVTM and ANQGSEA. This CDR3 contains 12 residues. CDR3 coding DNA: TGCAGTGCCGTCGGACAGGGGACTGAAGCTTTCTTT. Translating gives CSAVGQGTEAFF.

The chain links TRBV4-1 to TRBJ2-7, with D tentatively TRBD2 (5 bases). The J call is doubtful: the DNA matches TRBJ2-5 better. The CDR3 runs 13 residues. Germline lookup yields CDR1 MGHRA and CDR2 YSYEKL. CDR3 protein: CASSRGLQETQYF. The CDR3 coding sequence is TGCGCCAGCAGCCGCGGACTGCAAGAGACCCAGTACTTC.